This TCR beta chain came from a study of T cell responses to AZD1222 COVID-19 vaccine. The wider study: Researchers grouped second doses given at about 4 or about 12 weeks into one pool.

The CDR3 length is 14 residues. V was shortened by 4 bases and J by 0 bases, with 7 bases between the two germline ends. Germline CDR1 SNHLY, CDR2 FYNNEI. With respect to this clone: Its target is unknown.

Study-wide points: Just a handful of people given AZD1222 tested seropositive at baseline. The peak T cell response came first, and repertoires were sampled only after it. The sample set comprised mostly white British donors with more females, and clonal diversity was possibly underestimated.

Profiled with immunoSEQ multiplex PCR; TCRdb holds only in-frame clones, not every one. The table records 90,000 to 150,000 clones, 80% to 90% of them present only once. The genes are TRBV2 and TRBJ1-5; D unclear. The specimen comprised peripheral blood, sampled on day 0 of AZD1222 vaccination. The receptor's source is an adult in good health. In nucleotides, the CDR3 is TGTGCCAGCAGTGTCCGAGGTAGCAATCAGCCCCAGCATTTT. Translated: CASSVRGSNQPQHF.